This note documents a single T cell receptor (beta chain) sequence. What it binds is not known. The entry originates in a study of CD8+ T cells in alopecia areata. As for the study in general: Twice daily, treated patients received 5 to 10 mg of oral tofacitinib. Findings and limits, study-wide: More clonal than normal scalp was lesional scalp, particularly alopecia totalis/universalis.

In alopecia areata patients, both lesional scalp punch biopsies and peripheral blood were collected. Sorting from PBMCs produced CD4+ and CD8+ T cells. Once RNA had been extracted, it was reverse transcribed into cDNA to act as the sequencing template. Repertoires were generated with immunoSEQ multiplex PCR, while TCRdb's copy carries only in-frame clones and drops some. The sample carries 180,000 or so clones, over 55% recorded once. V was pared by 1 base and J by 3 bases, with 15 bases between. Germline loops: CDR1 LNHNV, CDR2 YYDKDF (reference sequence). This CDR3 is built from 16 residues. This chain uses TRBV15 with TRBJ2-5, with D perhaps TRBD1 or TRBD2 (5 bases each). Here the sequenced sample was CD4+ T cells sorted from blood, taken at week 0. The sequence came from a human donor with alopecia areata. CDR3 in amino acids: CATSRAPLGVKETQYF. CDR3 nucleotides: TGTGCCACCAGCAGAGCACCACTAGGGGTAAAAGAGACCCAGTACTTC.